A selection of T cell receptor beta chains follows, all from one sample in a study of T-cell memory formation after mild COVID-19. TCRdb reprocessed the 5' RACE reads with MiXCR, giving one entry per CDR3 protein. The table includes about 400,000 distinct CDR3 sequences, about 16% detected once. Sequencing was done on a sample of PBMCs or a T cell subset sorted from them (not recorded which). These receptors came from a man aged 18 to 30 who had mild COVID-19 (a few samples of this study predate the infection). Cell type and time point are not known. The CDR3 runs from the conserved cysteine through the conserved F or W. The D gene is left open where the match is weak. Only some rows state a clone size, as once, few, many or a class for expanded clones.

J,D,size,V,CDR3,DNA
TRBJ1-5,.,few,TRBV7-2,CASSLLGGANQPQHF,TGTGCCAGCAGCTTACTCGGTGGGGCAAATCAGCCCCAGCATTTT
TRBJ1-4,.,few,TRBV11-2,CASSRTRGINEKLFF,TGTGCCAGCAGCCGTACCAGGGGAATTAACGAAAAACTGTTTTTT
TRBJ2-2,TRBD1,.,TRBV5-4,CASSLMRQGLSGELFF,TGTGCCAGCAGCTTGATGAGACAGGGGCTTTCCGGGGAGCTGTTTTTT
TRBJ2-2,.,.,TRBV10-3,CAISESVLGTGELFF,TGTGCCATCAGTGAGTCGGTTTTAGGTACCGGGGAGCTGTTTTTT
TRBJ2-5,.,.,TRBV15,CATSRRGRQETQYF,TGTGCCACCAGCAGACGGGGACGGCAAGAGACCCAGTACTTC
TRBJ1-2,.,.,TRBV6-4,CASSDSGRGYGYTF,TGTGCCAGCAGTGACTCCGGCAGGGGCTATGGCTACACCTTC
TRBJ1-4,.,.,TRBV20-1,CSAVPGGSNEKLFF,TGCAGTGCTGTGCCCGGGGGCAGTAATGAAAAACTGTTTTTT
TRBJ1-1,.,few,TRBV7-2,CASSYSGQVNTEAFF,TGTGCCAGCAGCTACTCGGGACAAGTGAACACTGAAGCTTTCTTT
TRBJ1-4,TRBD1,.,TRBV6-6,CASTPDREKLFF,TGTGCCAGCACCCCTGACAGGGAGAAACTGTTTTTT
TRBJ2-1,TRBD2,.,TRBV12-3/TRBV12-4,CASSPGGSGNEQFF,TGTGCCAGCAGTCCGGGGGGGTCCGGCAATGAGCAGTTCTTC
TRBJ2-3,.,.,TRBV24-1,CATGGSADTQYF,TGTGCCACCGGGGGATCTGCAGATACGCAGTATTTT
TRBJ1-1,.,.,TRBV29-1,CSGGHTEAFF,TGCAGCGGGGGGCACACTGAAGCTTTCTTT
TRBJ2-3,.,.,TRBV7-2,CASSLSLADTQYF,TGTGCCAGCAGCTTGAGTTTAGCAGATACGCAGTATTTT
TRBJ1-1,.,few,TRBV5-1,CASSLEQGGPPFF,TGCGCCAGCAGCTTGGAACAAGGGGGGCCGCCTTTCTTT
TRBJ2-2,.,few,TRBV7-2,CASSLSRVNTGELFF,TGTGCCAGCAGCTTAAGCAGGGTCAACACCGGGGAGCTGTTTTTT
TRBJ1-2,TRBD1,.,TRBV10-3,CAANGQGSDGYTF,TGTGCCGCCAACGGACAGGGGTCGGATGGCTACACCTTC
TRBJ2-5,TRBD2,.,TRBV20-1,CSARDQGTSGQTQYF,TGCAGTGCTAGAGATCAGGGAACTAGCGGACAGACCCAGTACTTC
TRBJ1-3,.,.,TRBV4-3,CASSQDQQGSYTIYF,TGCGCCAGCAGCCAAGATCAACAGGGTAGTTACACCATATATTTT
TRBJ1-4,.,.,TRBV27,CASGDWAATNEKLFF,TGTGCCAGCGGGGATTGGGCTGCAACTAATGAAAAACTGTTTTTT
TRBJ1-5,.,.,TRBV4-1,CASSQVLGWWNQPQHF,TGCGCCAGCAGCCAAGTGTTAGGATGGTGGAATCAGCCCCAGCATTTT
TRBJ1-1,.,few,TRBV12-3/TRBV12-4,CASGPNTEAFF,TGTGCCAGCGGGCCGAACACTGAAGCTTTCTTT
TRBJ1-3,.,few,TRBV5-1,CASSLSQVFSSGNTIYF,TGCGCCAGCAGCTTATCCCAGGTCTTTTCCTCTGGAAACACCATATATTTT
TRBJ1-2,.,few,TRBV20-1,CSARRHGLYGYTF,TGCAGTGCTAGACGGCACGGCCTATATGGCTACACCTTC
TRBJ2-1,TRBD2,.,TRBV18,CASSPYREDSYNEQFF,TGTGCCAGCTCACCATATCGGGAGGACTCCTACAATGAGCAGTTCTTC
TRBJ2-1,TRBD2,.,TRBV7-8,CASSYLSGGSNEQFF,TGTGCCAGCAGCTACCTTAGCGGGGGATCCAATGAGCAGTTCTTC
TRBJ2-2,TRBD2,few,TRBV7-9,CASSQTSGTSGGSNTGELFF,TGTGCCAGCAGCCAAACCTCCGGGACTAGCGGGGGGTCGAACACCGGGGAGCTGTTTTTT
TRBJ1-3,.,once,TRBV12-3/TRBV12-4,CASSLPGLPSGNTIYF,TGTGCCAGCAGTTTACCGGGACTGCCCTCTGGAAACACCATATATTTT
TRBJ1-1,.,many,TRBV20-1,CSARIGTRNTEAFF,TGCAGTGCTAGGATCGGGACTAGGAACACTGAAGCTTTCTTT
TRBJ2-1,TRBD2,few,TRBV5-1,CASSGGGVYNEQFF,TGCGCCAGCAGCGGCGGGGGGGTGTACAATGAGCAGTTCTTC